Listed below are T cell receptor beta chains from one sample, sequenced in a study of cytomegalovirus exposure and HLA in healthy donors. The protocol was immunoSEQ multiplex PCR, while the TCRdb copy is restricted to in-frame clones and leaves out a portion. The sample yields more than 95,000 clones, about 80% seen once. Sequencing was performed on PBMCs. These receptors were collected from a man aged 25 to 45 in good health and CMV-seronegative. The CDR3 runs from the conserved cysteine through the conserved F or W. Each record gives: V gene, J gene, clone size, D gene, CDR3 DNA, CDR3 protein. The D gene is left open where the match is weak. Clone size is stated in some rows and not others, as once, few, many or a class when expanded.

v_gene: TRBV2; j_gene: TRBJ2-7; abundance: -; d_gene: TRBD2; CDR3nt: TGTGCCAGCAGGCCTAGCGGGAGATACCACGAGCAGTACTTC; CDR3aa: CASRPSGRYHEQYF
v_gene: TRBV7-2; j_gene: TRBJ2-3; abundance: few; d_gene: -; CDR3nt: TGTGCCAGCAGCTTAGGGTATGGGGGGGGGCCAGATACGCAGTATTTT; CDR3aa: CASSLGYGGGPDTQYF
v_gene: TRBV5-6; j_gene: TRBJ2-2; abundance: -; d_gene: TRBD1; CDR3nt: TGTGCCAGCAGCTTGTGGGACAGGGACACCGGGGAGCTGTTTTTT; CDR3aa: CASSLWDRDTGELFF
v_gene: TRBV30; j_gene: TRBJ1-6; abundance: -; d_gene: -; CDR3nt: TGTGCCTGGAGTGTACAGGATCGGTCACCCCTCCACTTT; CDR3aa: CAWSVQDRSPLHF
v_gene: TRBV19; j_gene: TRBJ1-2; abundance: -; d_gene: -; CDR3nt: TGTGCCAGTACCGAGCGGGACGGAATTAACTGTGGCTACACCTTC; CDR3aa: CASTERDGINCGYTF
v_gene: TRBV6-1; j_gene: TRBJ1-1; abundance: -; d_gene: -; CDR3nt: TGTGCCAGCAGTGATCACCACAGTCTGAACACTGAAGCTTTCTTT; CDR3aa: CASSDHHSLNTEAFF
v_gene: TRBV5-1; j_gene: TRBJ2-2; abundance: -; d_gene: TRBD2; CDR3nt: TGCGCCAGCAGCTTCCGGACTAGCGGGGACACCGGGGAGCTGTTTTTT; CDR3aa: CASSFRTSGDTGELFF
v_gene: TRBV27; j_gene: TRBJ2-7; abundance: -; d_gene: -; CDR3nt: TGTGCCAGCAGTTCCCAGGGGATCGGTTCCTACGAGCAGTACTTC; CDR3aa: CASSSQGIGSYEQYF
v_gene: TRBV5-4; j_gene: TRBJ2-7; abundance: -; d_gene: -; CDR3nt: TGTGCCAGCAGCTTGGCTTCTAGCAGAAACCCCTACGAGCAGTACTTC; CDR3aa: CASSLASSRNPYEQYF
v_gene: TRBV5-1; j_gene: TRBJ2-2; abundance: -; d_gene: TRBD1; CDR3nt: TGCGCCAGCAGCGCGGACAGGGCCGACACCGGGGAGCTGTTTTTT; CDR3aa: CASSADRADTGELFF
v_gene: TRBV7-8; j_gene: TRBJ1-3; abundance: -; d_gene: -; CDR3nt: TGTGCCAGCAGCTTCCAGGGAACTGGAAACACCATATATTTT; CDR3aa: CASSFQGTGNTIYF
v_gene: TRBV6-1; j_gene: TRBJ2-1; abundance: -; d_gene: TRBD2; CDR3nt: TGTGCCAGCAGTGAGGCGAGCGGGAGTTACAATGAGCAGTTCTTC; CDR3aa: CASSEASGSYNEQFF
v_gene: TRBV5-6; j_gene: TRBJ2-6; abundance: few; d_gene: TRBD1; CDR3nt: TGTGCCAGCAGCGATAACAGGGGAATGGTTGCTGGGGCCAACGTCCTGACTTTC; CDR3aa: CASSDNRGMVAGANVLTF
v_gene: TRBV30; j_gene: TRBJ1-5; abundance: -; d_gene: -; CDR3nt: TGTGCCTGGGGCGACACAAATCAGCCCCAGCATTTT; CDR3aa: CAWGDTNQPQHF
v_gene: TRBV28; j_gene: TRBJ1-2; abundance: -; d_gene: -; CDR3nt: TGTGCCACCACCGGTGGCGGCTGGGACTATGGCTACACCTTC; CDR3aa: CATTGGGWDYGYTF